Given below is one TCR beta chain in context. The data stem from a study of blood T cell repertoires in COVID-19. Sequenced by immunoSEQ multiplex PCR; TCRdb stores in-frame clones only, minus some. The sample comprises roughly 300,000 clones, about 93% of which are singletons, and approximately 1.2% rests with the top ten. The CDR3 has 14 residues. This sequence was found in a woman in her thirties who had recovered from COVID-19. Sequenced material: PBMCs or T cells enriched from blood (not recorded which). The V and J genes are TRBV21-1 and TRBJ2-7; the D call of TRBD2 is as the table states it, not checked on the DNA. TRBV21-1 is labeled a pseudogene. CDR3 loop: CASSKLSGVGVGYF. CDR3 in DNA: TGTGCCAGCAGCAAGCTCTCGGGGGTTGGCGTAGGGTACTTC.